The rows below give T cell receptor beta chains drawn from one sample of a study of T cells in localized non-small cell lung cancer. TCRdb's table, derived via immunoSEQ multiplex PCR, lists solely in-frame clones and lacks some. The repertoire holds tens of thousands of clones, 80% to 95% seen once, with approximately 10% in the top ten. The source was peripheral blood mononuclear cells, collected before any cancer treatment. The receptors originated from a female donor aged 60 or older with stage II lung adenocarcinoma. Both conserved end residues are part of each CDR3. Each record gives: clone size, V gene, J gene, D gene, CDR3 protein, CDR3 DNA. The D gene is left open where the match is weak. Some rows mark clone size as missing; the rest say once, few, many or name a class of expanded clone.

clone size: .; V gene: TRBV30; J gene: TRBJ1-6; D gene: .; CDR3 protein: CAWSVPGVNNSPLHF; CDR3 DNA: TGTGCCTGGAGTGTACCTGGGGTTAATAATTCACCCCTCCACTTT
clone size: once; V gene: TRBV19; J gene: TRBJ1-3; D gene: .; CDR3 protein: CASSLSAGGSPGNTIYF; CDR3 DNA: TGTGCCAGTAGCCTCTCCGCGGGGGGGAGTCCTGGAAACACCATATATTTT
clone size: .; V gene: TRBV19; J gene: TRBJ2-2; D gene: TRBD1; CDR3 protein: CASSKGTAANTGELFF; CDR3 DNA: TGTGCCAGTAGCAAAGGGACAGCAGCGAACACCGGGGAGCTGTTTTTT
clone size: .; V gene: TRBV19; J gene: TRBJ2-3; D gene: TRBD2; CDR3 protein: CASSMIAGVPIDTQYF; CDR3 DNA: TGTGCCAGTAGTATGATTGCGGGGGTTCCTATCGATACGCAGTATTTT
clone size: .; V gene: TRBV5-1; J gene: TRBJ2-1; D gene: .; CDR3 protein: CASSLESVYNEQFF; CDR3 DNA: TGCGCCAGCAGCTTGGAGTCAGTATACAATGAGCAGTTCTTC
clone size: few; V gene: TRBV10-3; J gene: TRBJ2-1; D gene: .; CDR3 protein: CAISSRDGRMDNEQFF; CDR3 DNA: TGTGCCATCAGTAGTCGGGACGGCCGCATGGACAATGAGCAGTTCTTC
clone size: .; V gene: TRBV5-1; J gene: TRBJ2-5; D gene: .; CDR3 protein: CASSPLQGQTQYF; CDR3 DNA: TGCGCCAGCAGCCCGCTACAGGGCCAGACCCAGTACTTC
clone size: .; V gene: TRBV7-6; J gene: TRBJ2-7; D gene: .; CDR3 protein: CASSAGGGFTYEQYF; CDR3 DNA: TGTGCCAGCAGCGCAGGGGGAGGGTTTACCTACGAGCAGTACTTC
clone size: .; V gene: TRBV11-3; J gene: TRBJ2-1; D gene: .; CDR3 protein: CASSFLAVNEQFF; CDR3 DNA: TGTGCCAGCAGCTTCCTAGCTGTCAATGAGCAGTTCTTC
clone size: .; V gene: TRBV7-3; J gene: TRBJ2-1; D gene: TRBD2; CDR3 protein: CASSPPGLAANEQFF; CDR3 DNA: TGTGCCAGCAGCCCCCCGGGACTAGCCGCCAATGAGCAGTTCTTC
clone size: .; V gene: TRBV29-1; J gene: TRBJ1-2; D gene: TRBD1; CDR3 protein: CSAAGGVKDGYTF; CDR3 DNA: TGCAGCGCCGCAGGGGGCGTAAAGGATGGCTACACCTTC
clone size: few; V gene: TRBV5-1; J gene: TRBJ2-1; D gene: .; CDR3 protein: CASSLGAENNEQFF; CDR3 DNA: TGCGCCAGCAGCTTGGGAGCAGAGAACAATGAGCAGTTCTTC
clone size: .; V gene: TRBV19; J gene: TRBJ1-2; D gene: .; CDR3 protein: CASTRSGGLYGYTF; CDR3 DNA: TGTGCCAGTACCCGCTCGGGAGGACTCTATGGCTACACCTTC
clone size: .; V gene: TRBV4-3; J gene: TRBJ1-2; D gene: .; CDR3 protein: CASSQERGFGGYTF; CDR3 DNA: TGCGCCAGCAGCCAAGAGCGAGGGTTTGGCGGCTACACCTTC
clone size: .; V gene: TRBV7-8; J gene: TRBJ1-2; D gene: .; CDR3 protein: CASSRQDTYGYTF; CDR3 DNA: TGTGCCAGCAGCCGACAGGACACCTACGGCTACACCTTC
clone size: .; V gene: TRBV7-2; J gene: TRBJ2-7; D gene: TRBD2; CDR3 protein: CASNLSGGQSYEQYF; CDR3 DNA: TGTGCCAGCAACCTTAGCGGGGGCCAGTCCTACGAGCAGTACTTC
clone size: .; V gene: TRBV19; J gene: TRBJ1-5; D gene: .; CDR3 protein: CASSLDSNQPQHF; CDR3 DNA: TGTGCCAGTAGTCTAGACAGCAATCAGCCCCAGCATTTT
clone size: .; V gene: TRBV2; J gene: TRBJ1-2; D gene: .; CDR3 protein: CASRTPQRGYTF; CDR3 DNA: TGTGCCAGCAGGACACCCCAAAGGGGCTACACCTTC
clone size: .; V gene: TRBV30; J gene: TRBJ1-3; D gene: .; CDR3 protein: CAWSADTSGNTIYF; CDR3 DNA: TGTGCCTGGAGTGCGGACACCTCTGGAAACACCATATATTTT
clone size: .; V gene: TRBV13; J gene: TRBJ1-2; D gene: .; CDR3 protein: CASSLRERYGYTF; CDR3 DNA: TGTGCCAGCAGCTTGAGGGAGCGCTATGGCTACACCTTC
clone size: .; V gene: TRBV19; J gene: TRBJ1-2; D gene: TRBD1; CDR3 protein: CASSGGGAIYGYTF; CDR3 DNA: TGTGCCAGTAGTGGAGGGGGCGCGATCTATGGCTACACCTTC
clone size: .; V gene: TRBV28; J gene: TRBJ2-3; D gene: .; CDR3 protein: CASSFLRFTDTQYF; CDR3 DNA: TGTGCCAGCAGTTTCCTTCGGTTCACAGATACGCAGTATTTT
clone size: .; V gene: TRBV9; J gene: TRBJ2-3; D gene: TRBD2; CDR3 protein: CASSVLLADTDTQYF; CDR3 DNA: TGTGCCAGCAGCGTATTACTAGCGGACACAGATACGCAGTATTTT
clone size: .; V gene: TRBV29-1; J gene: TRBJ1-5; D gene: .; CDR3 protein: CSVSERDQPQHF; CDR3 DNA: TGCAGCGTTTCGGAACGAGATCAGCCCCAGCATTTT
clone size: .; V gene: TRBV4-2; J gene: TRBJ1-4; D gene: .; CDR3 protein: CASSRGVNEKLFF; CDR3 DNA: TGTGCCAGCAGCCGAGGAGTTAATGAAAAACTGTTTTTT
clone size: once; V gene: TRBV28; J gene: TRBJ1-1; D gene: .; CDR3 protein: CASSPRTRNTEAFF; CDR3 DNA: TGTGCCAGCAGTCCTCGGACAAGGAACACTGAAGCTTTCTTT
clone size: .; V gene: TRBV27; J gene: TRBJ2-7; D gene: TRBD2; CDR3 protein: CASSSKFGTSGTRFYEQYF; CDR3 DNA: TGTGCCAGCAGTTCTAAATTTGGGACTAGCGGGACGCGTTTCTACGAGCAGTACTTC
clone size: .; V gene: TRBV4-2; J gene: TRBJ2-2; D gene: TRBD1; CDR3 protein: CASSPGTGAVSNTGELFF; CDR3 DNA: TGTGCCAGCAGCCCGGGGACAGGGGCCGTCTCGAACACCGGGGAGCTGTTTTTT
clone size: .; V gene: TRBV5-4; J gene: TRBJ2-3; D gene: .; CDR3 protein: CASSLGGKALADTQYF; CDR3 DNA: TGTGCCAGCAGCCTAGGGGGGAAAGCACTCGCAGATACGCAGTATTTT
clone size: .; V gene: TRBV18; J gene: TRBJ2-3; D gene: TRBD1; CDR3 protein: CASSSDRGWTDTQYF; CDR3 DNA: TGTGCCAGCTCAAGTGACAGGGGGTGGACAGATACGCAGTATTTT
clone size: .; V gene: TRBV13; J gene: TRBJ2-7; D gene: .; CDR3 protein: CASSFRGPHYEQYF; CDR3 DNA: TGTGCCAGCAGCTTTCGCGGGCCGCACTACGAGCAGTACTTC
clone size: .; V gene: TRBV18; J gene: TRBJ2-3; D gene: .; CDR3 protein: CASSPPSQGSDTQYF; CDR3 DNA: TGTGCCAGCTCACCACCGTCTCAGGGATCCGATACGCAGTATTTT
clone size: .; V gene: TRBV7-2; J gene: TRBJ1-2; D gene: .; CDR3 protein: CASSRRQALNYGYTF; CDR3 DNA: TGTGCCAGCAGCCGCAGACAAGCCCTTAACTATGGCTACACCTTC
clone size: .; V gene: TRBV11-3; J gene: TRBJ2-1; D gene: .; CDR3 protein: CASSLGTGLGNEQFF; CDR3 DNA: TGTGCCAGCAGCTTAGGAACGGGGCTGGGCAATGAGCAGTTCTTC
clone size: .; V gene: TRBV7-2; J gene: TRBJ1-1; D gene: .; CDR3 protein: CASSLEGFGTEAFF; CDR3 DNA: TGTGCCAGCAGCTTAGAGGGGTTCGGCACTGAAGCTTTCTTT
clone size: .; V gene: TRBV6-5; J gene: TRBJ1-4; D gene: TRBD1; CDR3 protein: CASSYSPGQENEKLFF; CDR3 DNA: TGTGCCAGCAGTTACTCTCCGGGACAGGAAAATGAAAAACTGTTTTTT
clone size: once; V gene: TRBV5-4; J gene: TRBJ1-1; D gene: .; CDR3 protein: CASSVDSFDSTEAFF; CDR3 DNA: TGTGCCAGCAGCGTGGACAGCTTTGATAGCACTGAAGCTTTCTTT
clone size: .; V gene: TRBV7-9; J gene: TRBJ2-7; D gene: TRBD1; CDR3 protein: CASSLGRQGVPYEQYF; CDR3 DNA: TGTGCCAGCAGCCTCGGGCGACAGGGAGTACCCTACGAGCAGTACTTC
clone size: .; V gene: TRBV19; J gene: TRBJ1-2; D gene: .; CDR3 protein: CASTAPPGGYGYGYTF; CDR3 DNA: TGTGCCAGTACCGCCCCCCCCGGGGGCTACGGCTATGGCTACACCTTC
clone size: .; V gene: TRBV5-1; J gene: TRBJ2-7; D gene: .; CDR3 protein: CASRQQIEYEQYF; CDR3 DNA: TGCGCCAGCAGGCAACAAATCGAGTACGAGCAGTACTTC
clone size: once; V gene: TRBV5-5; J gene: TRBJ2-2; D gene: .; CDR3 protein: CASSLEGWELFF; CDR3 DNA: TGTGCCAGCAGCCTTGAGGGGTGGGAGCTGTTTTTT
clone size: .; V gene: TRBV9; J gene: TRBJ1-2; D gene: TRBD1; CDR3 protein: CASSLNPPGQAQANYGYTF; CDR3 DNA: TGTGCCAGCAGCCTCAACCCTCCGGGACAGGCGCAAGCTAACTATGGCTACACCTTC
clone size: .; V gene: TRBV19; J gene: TRBJ2-1; D gene: .; CDR3 protein: CASRGKNDNEQFF; CDR3 DNA: TGTGCCAGTAGGGGAAAAAACGACAATGAGCAGTTCTTC
clone size: .; V gene: TRBV11-3; J gene: TRBJ2-3; D gene: .; CDR3 protein: CASSLGQYNTDTQYF; CDR3 DNA: TGTGCCAGCAGCTTAGGCCAGTACAACACAGATACGCAGTATTTT
clone size: .; V gene: TRBV5-1; J gene: TRBJ2-1; D gene: .; CDR3 protein: CASSLERGGDEQFF; CDR3 DNA: TGCGCCAGCAGCTTGGAAAGAGGGGGGGATGAGCAGTTCTTC
clone size: .; V gene: TRBV11-2; J gene: TRBJ2-1; D gene: TRBD2; CDR3 protein: CASSLGAGGDNEQFF; CDR3 DNA: TGTGCCAGCAGCTTAGGAGCCGGGGGGGACAATGAGCAGTTCTTC
clone size: .; V gene: TRBV30; J gene: TRBJ1-1; D gene: TRBD1; CDR3 protein: CAWSVLWGQKNTEAFF; CDR3 DNA: TGTGCCTGGAGTGTACTTTGGGGACAGAAGAACACTGAAGCTTTCTTT
clone size: .; V gene: TRBV28; J gene: TRBJ1-2; D gene: .; CDR3 protein: CASSFGGTLGYTF; CDR3 DNA: TGTGCCAGCAGTTTCGGCGGTACGCTCGGCTACACCTTC
clone size: .; V gene: TRBV5-4; J gene: TRBJ1-1; D gene: .; CDR3 protein: CASSSSQGMTEAFF; CDR3 DNA: TGTGCCAGCAGCTCTTCTCAGGGAATGACTGAAGCTTTCTTT
clone size: .; V gene: TRBV18; J gene: TRBJ2-1; D gene: .; CDR3 protein: CASSPSRDNEQFF; CDR3 DNA: TGTGCCAGCTCACCAAGCAGAGACAATGAGCAGTTCTTC
clone size: .; V gene: TRBV7-2; J gene: TRBJ2-1; D gene: .; CDR3 protein: CASSSLYNEQFF; CDR3 DNA: TGTGCCAGCAGCTCTCTCTACAATGAGCAGTTCTTC
clone size: .; V gene: TRBV12-2; J gene: TRBJ1-5; D gene: .; CDR3 protein: CASRLYRALEDQPQHF; CDR3 DNA: TGTGCAAGTCGCTTATATAGGGCCTTGGAGGATCAGCCCCAGCATTTT